These 7 T cell receptor beta chains originate from one sample sequenced in a study of vaccination effects on CD4 cells after COVID-19. The data were produced by immunoSEQ multiplex PCR, yet TCRdb's version contains in-frame clones alone and is incomplete. The sample has 20,000 to 25,000 clones; about 63% are singletons. Sequencing was preceded by expansion of antigen-specific CD4+ T cells with viral peptide pools in the ViraFEST assay. Following an approximately 9-day culture, CD4+ T cells were purified. Absence of prior SARS-CoV-2 infection characterized the vaccine recipients, who showed negative nucleocapsid antibodies. These receptors have no known antigen. This specimen consisted of CD4+ T cells from PBMCs cultured with HCoV-NL63 spike peptides, obtained before COVID-19 vaccination. The origin of the receptors is a human donor who received a COVID-19 vaccine.

The chain employs TRBV7-8 and TRBJ2-1; 9 nucleotides match TRBD1. V shed 5 bases, J shed 4 bases, and the junction held 6 bases outside the gene matches. Germline CDR1 and CDR2: SGHVS and FQNEAQ. This CDR3 is built from 15 residues. The CDR3 loop reads CASSRGTGLYNEQFF. CDR3 DNA sequence: TGTGCCAGCAGCCGAGGGACAGGGTTATACAATGAGCAGTTCTTC.

The chain has TRBV5-5 and TRBJ1-2; D is uncertain. CDR1 and CDR2 (germline): SGHKS, YYEKEE (reference sequence). V was pared by 0 bases and J by 7 bases, with 10 bases between. The CDR3 consists of 13 residues. CDR3 in amino acids: CASSLDLGIGYTF. CDR3 DNA sequence: TGTGCCAGCAGCTTGGATCTAGGTATTGGCTACACCTTC. The full variable domain, with the rest looked up from reference TRBV5-5 and TRBJ1-2, is DAGVTQSPTHLIKTRGQQVTLRCSPISGHKSVSWYQQVLGQGPQFIFQYYEKEERGRGNFPDRFSARQFPNYSSELNVNALLLGDSALYLCASSLDLGIGYTFGSGTRLTVV.

The chain uses TRBV18 and TRBJ2-1; D perhaps matches TRBD2 (7 bases). Between the trimmed V and J ends, which lost 6 bases and 6 bases, there was a span of 21 bases. Germline CDR1 KGHSH, CDR2 LQKENI. The CDR3 has 16 amino acids. The CDR3 DNA reads TGTGCCAGCTCCCAGAATGGCGGGGGCGCATCCAATGAGCAGTTCTTC. It encodes CASSQNGGGASNEQFF. The full variable domain, completed using reference TRBV18 and TRBJ2-1, is NAGVMQNPRHLVRRRGQEARLRCSPMKGHSHVYWYRQLPEEGLKFMVYLQKENIIDESGMPKERFSAEFPKEGPSILRIQQVVRGDSAAYFCASSQNGGGASNEQFFGPGTRLTVL.

The chain carries TRBV9 and TRBJ1-3; D is perhaps TRBD1 (6 bases). The V gene lost 4 bases and the J gene lost 1 base, with 12 bases spanning the gap. CDR3 length: 15 amino acids. Germline V lookup: CDR1 SGDLS, CDR2 YYNGEE. The CDR3 loop reads CASSLDTGSGNTIYF. The CDR3 DNA reads TGTGCCAGCAGCCTCGACACAGGGTCTGGAAACACCATATATTTT.

This chain connects TRBV6-6 to TRBJ1-5, with TRBD1 as a possible D gene (5 bases). The CDR3 sequence is 15 residues long. Trimming removed 4 bases at V and 5 bases at J, with 15 bases between. CDR1 and CDR2 (germline): MNHNY, SVGAGI (reference sequence). The CDR3 DNA follows: TGTGCCAGCAGTTCGGGAAGGGGCTACGATCAGCCCCAGCATTTT. Protein product: CASSSGRGYDQPQHF.

This clone was seen once. The V gene is TRBV11-2, the J gene TRBJ2-1; D is ambiguous. V lost 1 base, J lost 2 bases, and 9 bases lay in between. The CDR3 extends over 15 amino acids. Germline values: CDR1 SGHAT, CDR2 FQNNGV. CDR3 residues: CASSLAGSTYNEQFF. For the CDR3, the DNA is TGTGCCAGCAGCTTAGCTGGTAGCACCTACAATGAGCAGTTCTTC.

The CDR3: CASSLASSGPLGPGELFF. In nucleotides, the CDR3 is TGCGCCAGCAGCCTCGCCTCTAGCGGGCCTCTAGGACCCGGGGAGCTGTTTTTT. V is TRBV5-1 and J is TRBJ2-2; 8 bases fit TRBD2. Germline CDR1 and CDR2: SGHRS and YFSETQ. CDR3 size: 18 residues. V lost 4 bases to trimming and J lost 6 bases; unmatched junction nucleotides: 17.